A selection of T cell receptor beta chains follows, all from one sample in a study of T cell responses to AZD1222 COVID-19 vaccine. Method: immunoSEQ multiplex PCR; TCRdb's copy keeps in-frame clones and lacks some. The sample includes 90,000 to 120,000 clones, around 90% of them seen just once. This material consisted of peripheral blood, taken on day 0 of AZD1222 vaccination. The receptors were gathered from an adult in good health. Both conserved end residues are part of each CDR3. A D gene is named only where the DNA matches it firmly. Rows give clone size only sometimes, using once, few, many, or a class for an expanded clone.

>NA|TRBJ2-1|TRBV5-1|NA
TGCGCCAGCAGCCCCGGGACTTTACACCCCAATGAGCAGTTCTTC
CASSPGTLHPNEQFF
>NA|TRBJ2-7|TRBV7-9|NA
TGTGCCAGCAGCTTAGGGGGTCTAACCTACGAGCAGTACTTC
CASSLGGLTYEQYF
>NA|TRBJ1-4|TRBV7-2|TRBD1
TGTGCCAGCAGCACGATCACAGGGGGCAGTGAAAAACTGTTTTTT
CASSTITGGSEKLFF
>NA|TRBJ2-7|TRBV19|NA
TGTGCCAGTAGTATCCTTCGGCAGGGCTCGGAGCAGTACTTC
CASSILRQGSEQYF
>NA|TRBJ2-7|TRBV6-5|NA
TGTGCCAGCACCAGCGGACTTTCCTACGAGCAGTACTTC
CASTSGLSYEQYF
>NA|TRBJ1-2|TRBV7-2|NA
TGTGCCAGCAGCGTTGACAGGACAGACTATGGCTACACCTTC
CASSVDRTDYGYTF
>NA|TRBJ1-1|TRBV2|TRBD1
TGTGCCAGCAGGCCACAGGGGGCGGGTGGGACTTTCTTT
CASRPQGAGGTFF
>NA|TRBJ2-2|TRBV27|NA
TGTGCCAGCAGTTTACGAGGGGTCAGCGCCGGGGAGCTGTTTTTT
CASSLRGVSAGELFF
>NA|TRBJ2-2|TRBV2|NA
TGTGCCAGCAGTGAAGCGTCAGGGAGGATCACCGGGGAGCTGTTTTTT
CASSEASGRITGELFF
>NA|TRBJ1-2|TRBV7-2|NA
TGTGCCAGCAGGAGGCAGGAACCGGACTACCCGGCGAACTATGGCTACACCTTC
CASRRQEPDYPANYGYTF
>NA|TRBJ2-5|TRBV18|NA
TGTGCCAGCTCACAACAGGAGAAAGGACCGAGTGGAGAGACCCAGTACTTC
CASSQQEKGPSGETQYF
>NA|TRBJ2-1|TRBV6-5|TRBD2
TGTGCCAGCAGTAATAGCGGGGGGGCCCTTGAGCAGTTCTTC
CASSNSGGALEQFF
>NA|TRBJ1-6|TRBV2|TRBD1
TGTGCCAGCAGTGAAGTGGAGGCAGGGGGGATTTCACCCCTCCACTTT
CASSEVEAGGISPLHF
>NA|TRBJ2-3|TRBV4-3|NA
TGCGCCAGCAGCCAAGGACCAGATACGCAGTATTTT
CASSQGPDTQYF
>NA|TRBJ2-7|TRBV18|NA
TGTGCCAGCTCACCACTGCAGGTCTCCTACGAGCAGTACTTC
CASSPLQVSYEQYF
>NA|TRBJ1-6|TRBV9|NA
TGTGCCAGCAGCGTGGAGGGGATTGGAAATTCACCCCTCCACTTT
CASSVEGIGNSPLHF
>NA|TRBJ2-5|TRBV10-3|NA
TGTGCCATCAGTGAGTCCCGGGGAGGAGGGTCACAAGAGACCCAGTACTTC
CAISESRGGGSQETQYF
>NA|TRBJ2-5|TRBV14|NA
TGTGCCAGCAGCCCCAATAAGGAGGGTTGGGAGACCCAGTACTTC
CASSPNKEGWETQYF
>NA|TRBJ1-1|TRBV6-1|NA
TGTGCCAGCAGTGAAGGTGGAGGGCTGGTGACTGAAGCTTTCTTT
CASSEGGGLVTEAFF
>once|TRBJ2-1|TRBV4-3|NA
TGCGCCAGCAGCCAAGGAGACAGCCACTACAATGAGCAGTTCTTC
CASSQGDSHYNEQFF
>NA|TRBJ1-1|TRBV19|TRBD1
TGTGCCAGTACCTCGGACAGGGACACTGAAGCTTTCTTT
CASTSDRDTEAFF
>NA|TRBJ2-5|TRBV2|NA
TGTGCCAGCAGTGAGGGGGGAGGAAGGACCCAGTACTTC
CASSEGGGRTQYF
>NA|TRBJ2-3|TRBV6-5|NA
TGTGCCAGCAGTTATGGCGGCTACCCAGATACGCAGTATTTT
CASSYGGYPDTQYF
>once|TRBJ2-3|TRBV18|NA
TGTGCCAGCTCACCACTAGAGGCAGATACGCAGTATTTT
CASSPLEADTQYF
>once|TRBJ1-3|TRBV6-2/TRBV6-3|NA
TGTGCCAGCAGTTACTCGCCAGGACGGTCCTCTGGAAACACCATATATTTT
CASSYSPGRSSGNTIYF
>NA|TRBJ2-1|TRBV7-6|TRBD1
TGTGCCAGCAGCATCTGGACAGGCTCCTACAATGAGCAGTTCTTC
CASSIWTGSYNEQFF
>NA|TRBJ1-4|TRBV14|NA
TGTGCCAGCAGCCTGGGACGGTTTAATGAAAAACTGTTTTTT
CASSLGRFNEKLFF
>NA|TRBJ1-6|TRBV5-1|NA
TGCGCCAGCAGCTCGCAGGAAAACTCACCCCTCCACTTT
CASSSQENSPLHF
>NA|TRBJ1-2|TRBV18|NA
TGTGCCAGCTCAAGACCGGAGGGGGAAGCCTATGGCTACACCTTC
CASSRPEGEAYGYTF
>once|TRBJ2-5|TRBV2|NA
TGTGCCAGCCAACGGGAAAGCCAAGAGACCCAGTACTTC
CASQRESQETQYF
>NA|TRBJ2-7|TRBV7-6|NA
TGTGCCAGCAGCCCAGGACCGAACTACGAGCAGTACTTC
CASSPGPNYEQYF
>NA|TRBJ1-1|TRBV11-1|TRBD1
TGTGCCAGCAGCTTATCGAGGGGGCTCATCAACACTGAAGCTTTCTTT
CASSLSRGLINTEAFF
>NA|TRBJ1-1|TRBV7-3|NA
TGTGCCAGCAGCTTAACAAACGGTGAAGCTTTCTTT
CASSLTNGEAFF
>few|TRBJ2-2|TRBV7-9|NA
TGTGCCAGCAGCGTCTCCACCGGGACTCCGAACACCGGGGAGCTGTTTTTT
CASSVSTGTPNTGELFF
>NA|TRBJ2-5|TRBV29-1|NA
TGCAGCGTTCAAAAACCAGGGTTGGGGGAGACCCAGTACTTC
CSVQKPGLGETQYF
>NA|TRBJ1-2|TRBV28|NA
TGTGCCGCACTCAGAGGGTCTAACTATGGCTACACCTTC
CAALRGSNYGYTF
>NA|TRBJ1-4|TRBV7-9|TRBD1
TGTGCCAGCAGCTTAGGGCAGGGGGATGTTGAAAAACTGTTTTTT
CASSLGQGDVEKLFF
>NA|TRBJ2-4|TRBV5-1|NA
TGCGCCAGCAGCTTAGGGGGGGACAAAAACATTCAGTACTTC
CASSLGGDKNIQYF
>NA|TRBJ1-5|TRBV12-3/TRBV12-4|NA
TGTGCCAGCAGCAGGGGACCGAATCAGCCCCAGCATTTT
CASSRGPNQPQHF
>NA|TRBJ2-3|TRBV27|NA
TGTGCCAGCAGTTTATCGGGGGCCACGACAGATACGCAGTATTTT
CASSLSGATTDTQYF
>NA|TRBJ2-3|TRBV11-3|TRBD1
TGTGCCAGCAGCAGGGGACAGGGGGCCGCTACAGATACGCAGTATTTT
CASSRGQGAATDTQYF
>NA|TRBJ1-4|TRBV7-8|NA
TGTGCCAGCTCTTTGGGGTCGACTAATGAAAAACTGTTTTTT
CASSLGSTNEKLFF
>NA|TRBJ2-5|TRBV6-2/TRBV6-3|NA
TGTGCCAGCAGCACTACAGGGTCTGGGAAGGAGACCCAGTACTTC
CASSTTGSGKETQYF
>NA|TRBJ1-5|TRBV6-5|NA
TGTGCCAGCACCCCTCGGGACATTAGCAATCAGCCCCAGCATTTT
CASTPRDISNQPQHF
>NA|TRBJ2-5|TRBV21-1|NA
TGTGCCAGCAGCAAAGAAGCTAGCGGCCAAGAGACCCAGTACTTC
CASSKEASGQETQYF
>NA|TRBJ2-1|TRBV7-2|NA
TGTGCCAGCAGGGGTAACGATGAGCAGTTCTTC
CASRGNDEQFF
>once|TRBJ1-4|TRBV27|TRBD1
TGTGCCAGCAGCTTTCGACAGGGGAGCAATGAAAAACTGTTTTTT
CASSFRQGSNEKLFF
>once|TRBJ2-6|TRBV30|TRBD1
TGTGCCTGGACCAGGGGGCCAGGGTGGGAAATTGGGGCCAACGTCCTGACTTTC
CAWTRGPGWEIGANVLTF
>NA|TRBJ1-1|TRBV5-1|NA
TGCGCCAGCAGCTTCACGCAGGGCACTGAAGCTTTCTTT
CASSFTQGTEAFF
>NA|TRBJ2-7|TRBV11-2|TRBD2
TGTGCCAGCAGTTCCGGGATTAGCGGGAGGCCTTGGTCTAACGAGCAGTACTTC
CASSSGISGRPWSNEQYF
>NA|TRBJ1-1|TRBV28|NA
TGTGCCAGCAGTCCCGGTGGGCAGGGAAACACTGAAGCTTTCTTT
CASSPGGQGNTEAFF
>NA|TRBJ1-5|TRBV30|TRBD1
TGTGCCTGGAGTGTAGGGACAGGGAATCAGCCCCAGCATTTT
CAWSVGTGNQPQHF
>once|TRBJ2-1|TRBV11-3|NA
TGTGCCAGCAGCCTCAGGGTGTCGGAGCAGTTCTTC
CASSLRVSEQFF
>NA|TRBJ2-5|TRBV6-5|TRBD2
TGTGCCCGCGGGGGGGGGCCGGAGACCCAGTACTTC
CARGGGPETQYF
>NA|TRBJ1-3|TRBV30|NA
TGTGCCTGGAGTGTACGGGGGGGAAATGGAAACACCATATATTTT
CAWSVRGGNGNTIYF